This TCR beta chain was recorded in a study of CD8+CD57+ T cells in acquired aplastic anemia. Notes on the study in general: A set of around 30 CD8+ CDR3 sequences was shared between patients and controls, and these sequences appeared highly expressed in patients.

By flow cytometry, patients selected for sequencing had shown an expansion of CD8+CD57+ cells. Blood sampling was performed on the patients, and none of them had received therapy by then. CDR1 and CDR2 from the germline V gene are MNHNS and SASEGT. The CDR3 has 14 residues. Trimming removed 5 bases from V and 1 base from J, with 12 bases in between. Genomic DNA, serving as template, underwent TCR beta VDJ and CDR3 profiling. TCRdb re-called the reads with MiXCR, one entry per CDR3 protein. The sample holds 160,000 or so distinct CDR3 sequences, roughly 43% seen once. A note on this clonotype: Its antigen is unidentified.

Sequences were obtained from sorted CD4+, CD8+, or CD8+CD57+ T cells (not recorded which) from PBMCs. This rearrangement joins TRBV6-1 to TRBJ2-7, with a possible D match to TRBD2 (5 bases). The receptor's source is a human donor with aplastic anemia. The CDR3 region has the DNA TGTGCCAGCAGTCCCGCCAGAGGGTCCTACGAGCAGTACTTC. This gives the protein CASSPARGSYEQYF.